This T cell receptor beta chain is from a study of shared clonotypes between healthy human individuals. The assay was immunoSEQ multiplex PCR, and TCRdb's table has in-frame clones only and misses some. The data contain under 2.5 million clones, 85% to 95% of them singletons. The CDR3 consists of 16 residues. Germline V gene data show CDR1 as SGHAT and CDR2 as FQNNGV. J gave up 8 bases and V 6 bases, and 12 bases lay outside the gene matches. V and J are TRBV11-2 and TRBJ1-6, with 8 bases fitting TRBD1. The sequence derives from a man younger than 35 in good health. Some clones in this sample may be carry-over from other donors' samples. Sequencing was carried out using naive CD4+ T cells from PBMCs. Specified subset: CD45RA+ positively selected. CDR3: CASRRGAGTGYSPLHF. For the CDR3, the DNA is TGTGCCAGCAGACGTGGGGCCGGGACAGGCTATTCACCCCTCCACTTT.